The clone carrying this T cell receptor (beta chain) was recorded many times. What it binds is not known. Via MiXCR, TCRdb re-called the reads, giving one row per CDR3 protein. Of around 530,000 distinct CDR3 sequences listed, about 25% are singletons. Trimming left V 6 bases short and J 5 bases short, with 16 bases between. CDR3 size: 14 residues. CDR1 and CDR2 (germline): WNHNN, SYGVQD (reference sequence). The data were taken from a study of T cell repertoires in cytomegalovirus infection. Findings of the study overall: Accumulated public TCR beta family frequency recognized individuals carrying CMV together with the relevant HLA. CMV-specific HLA-C-restricted TCR beta clonotypes dominated the ex vivo response.

The specimen sequenced was PBMCs. V is TRBV10-1 and J is TRBJ2-5; possible D gene TRBD1, 6 bases. The sequence derives from a human donor in good health (CMV status not recorded). Some clones in this sample may be carry-over from other donors' samples. The CDR3 loop is CASSDYTGIETQYF. For the CDR3, the DNA is TGCGCCAGCAGCGATTATACAGGGATCGAGACCCAGTACTTC.